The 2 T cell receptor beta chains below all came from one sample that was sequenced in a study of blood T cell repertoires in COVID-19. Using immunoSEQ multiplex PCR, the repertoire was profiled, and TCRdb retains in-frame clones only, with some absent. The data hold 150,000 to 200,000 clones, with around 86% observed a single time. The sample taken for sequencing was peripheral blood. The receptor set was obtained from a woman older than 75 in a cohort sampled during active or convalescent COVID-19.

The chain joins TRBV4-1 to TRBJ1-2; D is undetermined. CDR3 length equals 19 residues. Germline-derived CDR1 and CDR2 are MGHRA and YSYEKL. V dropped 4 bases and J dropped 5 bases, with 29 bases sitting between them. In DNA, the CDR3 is TGCGCCAGCAGCCCAACTGCCTTACCCGGGCCCCCAACGGGGTATGGCTACACCTTC. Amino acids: CASSPTALPGPPTGYGYTF.

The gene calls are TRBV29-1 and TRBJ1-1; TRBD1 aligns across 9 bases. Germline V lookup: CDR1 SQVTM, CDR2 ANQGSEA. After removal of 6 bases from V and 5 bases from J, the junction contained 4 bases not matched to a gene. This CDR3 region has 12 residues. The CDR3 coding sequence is TGCAGCGTGCGGACAGGGGTTACTGAAGCTTTCTTT. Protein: CSVRTGVTEAFF.